This TCR beta chain was identified in a study of T cell repertoires in cytomegalovirus infection. This CDR3 has 14 amino acids. The ends lost 5 bases at V and 5 bases at J; junction bases unmatched: 9. Germline lookup yields CDR1 SEHNR and CDR2 FQNEAQ (reference sequence). Ten or more counts support this clonotype. TCRdb recomputed calls from the reads with MiXCR, one row per CDR3 protein. Of a few hundred thousand distinct CDR3 sequences detected, 15% to 20% appear once; the ten largest clones hold approximately 44%. The specimen was CD8+ T cells from PBMCs. This sequence originates from a human donor in good health (CMV status not recorded). Some clones in this sample may be carry-over from other donors' samples. V is TRBV7-9 and J is TRBJ2-7, with TRBD1 matching 7 bases. The CDR3 DNA is TGTGCCAGCAGCCCCCCCGTAGGGGGCAACGAGCAGTACTTC. Translated: CASSPPVGGNEQYF.